Following are 24 T cell receptor beta chains from one sample sequenced in a study of neurological immune-mediated disorders. TCRdb ran MiXCR on the 5' RACE reads and lists one entry per CDR3 protein. Among under 85,000 distinct CDR3 sequences, about 9.4% were seen once, and the ten largest hold 1.8%. Sample: PBMCs. Every receptor here comes from a man aged 40-50 years in good health.

In its sample, this clonotype was seen many times. The chain links TRBV7-9 to TRBJ1-1; perhaps TRBD1 as D (5 bases). Germline CDR1 is SEHNR and CDR2 is FQNEAQ (reference sequence). V was shortened by 3 bases and J by 5 bases, with 10 bases between the two germline ends. The CDR3 totals 13 residues. CDR3 amino acids: CASSFPGGTEAFF. For the CDR3, the DNA is TGTGCCAGCAGCTTCCCCGGGGGTACTGAAGCTTTCTTT.

Ten or more counts support this clonotype. The chain joins TRBV25-1 to TRBJ2-5, with TRBD1 matching over 9 bases. V trimming: 7 bases; J trimming: 5 bases; junction bases outside the gene matches: 5. The V gene's germline CDR1 is MGHDK and CDR2 SYGVNS. The CDR3 covers 13 residues. The chain's CDR3 is CASTTGGIETQYF. CDR3 nucleotides: TGTGCCAGCACGACAGGGGGGATCGAGACCCAGTACTTC.

At least ten counts were recorded for this clonotype. The CDR3 region is CASSPISTTQGGLTGELFF. The CDR3 DNA follows: TGTGCCAGCAGCCCCATAAGCACTACACAGGGGGGGTTGACCGGGGAGCTGTTTTTT. V is TRBV7-8 and J is TRBJ2-2; possibly TRBD1 for D (8 bases). This CDR3 has 19 amino acids. The germline CDR1 and CDR2 sequences are SGHVS and FQNEAQ. The V and J ends lost 5 bases and 5 bases respectively, with 27 bases between them.

In this sample, this clonotype turned up many times. This rearrangement joins TRBV5-1 to TRBJ2-3, with D perhaps TRBD2 (7 bases). Between the trimmed V and J ends, which lost 4 bases and 0 bases, there was a span of 12 bases. The CDR3 runs to 15 residues. The V gene's germline CDR1 is SGHRS and CDR2 YFSETQ. The CDR3 region is CASSRGGGSTDTQYF. The DNA for the CDR3 is TGCGCCAGCAGCCGAGGGGGAGGGAGCACAGATACGCAGTATTTT.

This clonotype was seen many times. V and J are TRBV10-3 and TRBJ1-1, with unresolved D. Germline-derived CDR1 and CDR2 are ENHRY and SYGVKD. V gave up 8 bases and J gave up 1 base, with 5 bases separating them. The CDR3 runs to 11 residues. The CDR3 here is CAIRGNTEAFF. CDR3 coding DNA: TGTGCCATCCGGGGGAACACTGAAGCTTTCTTT.

This clonotype was seen ten or more times. The gene calls are TRBV12-3 or TRBV12-4 and TRBJ2-5; D is ambiguous. The CDR3 runs to 12 residues. V lost 4 bases and J lost 5, with 8 bases in between. The DNA for the CDR3 is TGTGCCAGCAGTTCCGACGTGGAGACCCAGTACTTC. Protein product: CASSSDVETQYF.

This clonotype was seen many times. The chain joins TRBV10-3 to TRBJ2-3, with D perhaps matching TRBD2 (5 bases). Germline V gene lookup returns CDR1 ENHRY and CDR2 SYGVKD. This CDR3 is built from 14 residues. V lost 4 bases and J lost 6, with 14 bases in between. CDR3 residues: CAISGPGSGDTQYF. CDR3 in DNA: TGTGCCATCAGTGGGCCGGGGTCCGGCGATACGCAGTATTTT.

This clonotype showed up many times. The rearrangement uses TRBV20-1 and TRBJ1-4, with TRBD1 matching over 7 bases. With 6 bases clipped from V and 4 bases from J, the junction kept 11 bases outside the gene matches. Germline CDR1 is DFQATT and CDR2 is SNEGSKA (reference sequence). CDR3 length: 15 residues. The CDR3 nucleotides are TGCAGTGCACGAAGAGCGGGACAGCATAATGAAAAACTGTTTTTT. Translation gives CSARRAGQHNEKLFF.

The table lists this clonotype with many counts. The chain is built from TRBV9 and TRBJ2-3; D may be TRBD2 (7 bases). This CDR3 is built from 14 residues. CDR1 SGDLS and CDR2 YYNGEE come from the germline V gene. V was cut by 3 bases and J by 4 bases, with 12 bases left in between. The CDR3 region is CASSAGGGPDTQYF. CDR3 nucleotide sequence: TGTGCCAGCAGCGCTGGGGGGGGCCCAGATACGCAGTATTTT.

V gene TRBV7-3 combines with J gene TRBJ2-3, with 8 bases that match TRBD2. Germline V gene sequence: CDR1 SGHTA, CDR2 FQGTGA. CDR3 length equals 15 residues. V lost 6 bases, J lost 2 bases, and 7 bases stayed unmatched. The CDR3: CASRLGGAFTDTQYF. CDR3 coding DNA: TGTGCCAGCAGGCTCGGGGGGGCTTTCACAGATACGCAGTATTTT.

This clonotype was counted many times. The J gene is TRBJ2-7, the V gene TRBV5-1; D is undetermined. Germline V gives CDR1 SGHRS, CDR2 YFSETQ. V lost 0 bases, J lost 0 bases, and 7 bases lay in between. The CDR3 has 14 amino acids. This chain's CDR3 is CASSLDSSSYEQYF. Written as DNA, the CDR3 is TGCGCCAGCAGCTTGGATAGCTCCTCCTACGAGCAGTACTTC.

This clonotype was counted between two and nine times. This chain uses TRBV5-6 with TRBJ2-7; 9 nucleotides agree with TRBD1. Unmatched junction bases numbered 11, after V lost 3 bases and J lost 4 bases. The CDR3 has 16 amino acids. Germline values: CDR1 SGHDT, CDR2 YYEEEE. CDR3 bases: TGTGCCAGCAGCTACCCCTCGGGACAGGGAAAATACGAGCAGTACTTC. Its translation is CASSYPSGQGKYEQYF.

This clonotype appeared a few times. The chain has TRBV7-9 and TRBJ2-7; D unclear. From germline, CDR1 is SEHNR and CDR2 FQNEAQ (reference sequence). This CDR3 spans 15 amino acids. The ends were cut back, 0 bases at V and 3 bases at J, with 12 bases in the middle. CDR3 nucleotide sequence: TGTGCCAGCAGCTTAGCGGTAGGCCTGGACTACGAGCAGTACTTC. Protein product: CASSLAVGLDYEQYF.

This clonotype appeared many times. J is TRBJ2-2 and V is TRBV3-1; perhaps TRBD1 as D (5 bases). Germline loops: CDR1 LGHDT, CDR2 YNNKEL (reference sequence). V lost 1 base, J lost 11 bases, and 8 bases lay in between. The CDR3 has 12 residues. The CDR3 coding sequence is TGTGCCAGCAGCCAAGTCCAGGGTGAGCTGTTTTTT. Translation: CASSQVQGELFF.

This clonotype was counted many times. V usage is TRBV9 and J usage is TRBJ1-1; the D is unclear. Germline loops: CDR1 SGDLS, CDR2 YYNGEE. V dropped 4 bases and J dropped 0 bases, with 10 bases sitting between them. This CDR3 region has 14 residues. This CDR3 is CASSPGSLNTEAFF. In DNA form, the CDR3 reads TGTGCCAGCAGCCCCGGGAGTTTGAACACTGAAGCTTTCTTT. Together with reference TRBV9 and TRBJ1-1, the CDR3 gives the full variable domain: DSGVTQTPKHLITATGQRVTLRCSPRSGDLSVYWYQQSLDQGLQFLIQYYNGEERAKGNILERFSAQQFPDLHSELNLSSLELGDSALYFCASSPGSLNTEAFFGQGTRLTVV.

This clonotype was seen at least ten times. The rearrangement links TRBV5-1 to TRBJ2-3; D possibly corresponds to TRBD1 (6 bases). Trimming removed 4 bases from V and 0 bases from J, with 15 bases in between. Germline V gene sequence: CDR1 SGHRS, CDR2 YFSETQ. The CDR3 is 16 amino acids. CDR3 in DNA: TGCGCCAGCAGCCCGTGGGACACCTTAAGCACAGATACGCAGTATTTT. Encoded protein: CASSPWDTLSTDTQYF.

This clonotype occurred many times. The genes are TRBV5-1 and TRBJ1-4; D is undetermined. Germline V gene data show CDR1 as SGHRS and CDR2 as YFSETQ. The CDR3 has 13 residues. V lost 1 base, J lost 3 bases, and 4 bases lay in between. The CDR3 protein is CASSLFSNEKLFF. The CDR3 DNA reads TGCGCCAGCAGCTTGTTCTCTAATGAAAAACTGTTTTTT. The whole variable domain, filled in from reference TRBV5-1 and TRBJ1-4, reads KAGVTQTPRYLIKTRGQQVTLSCSPISGHRSVSWYQQTPGQGLQFLFEYFSETQRNKGNFPGRFSGRQFSNSRSEMNVSTLELGDSALYLCASSLFSNEKLFFGSGTQLSVL.

This clonotype was seen repeatedly, ten times or more. J is TRBJ2-5 and V is TRBV5-1; possibly TRBD1 for D (7 bases). The CDR3 consists of 17 residues. Germline V CDR1 and CDR2: SGHRS, YFSETQ. V was shortened by 1 base and J by 4 bases, with 20 bases between the two germline ends. The CDR3 reads CASSLPLTGTGAETQYF. In DNA form, the CDR3 reads TGCGCCAGCAGCTTGCCCCTGACAGGGACGGGGGCAGAGACCCAGTACTTC.

This clonotype has a count of ten or more. The V call is TRBV5-1, the J call TRBJ2-7; no reliable D call. The CDR3 has 14 residues. Per the germline V gene, CDR1 is SGHRS and CDR2 is YFSETQ. Trimming removed 1 base from V and 2 bases from J, with 10 bases in between. The CDR3 sequence: CASSLTSGTYEQYF. The CDR3 DNA sequence: TGCGCCAGCAGCTTGACTTCGGGTACCTACGAGCAGTACTTC.

In this sample, this clonotype turned up once. The V gene is TRBV12-3 or TRBV12-4, the J gene TRBJ1-5, with 8 nucleotides matching TRBD1. This CDR3 is 15 amino acids long. Trimming took 3 bases from V and 9 from J; bases not matched to a gene: 10. The CDR3 DNA sequence: TGTGCCAGCAGTTTCCCGACAGGGGACAATAGGCCCCAGCATTTT. Its translation: CASSFPTGDNRPQHF.

This clonotype was seen many times. The chain employs TRBV7-9 and TRBJ2-3; D not certain. The CDR3 has 14 amino acids. The germline V gene has CDR1 SEHNR and CDR2 FQNEAQ (reference sequence). The V gene lost 3 bases and the J gene lost 1 base, with 8 bases spanning the gap. The CDR3 region is CASSFLLRTDTQYF. The CDR3 DNA is TGTGCCAGCAGCTTTCTACTCCGCACAGATACGCAGTATTTT. Looking up the rest from reference TRBV7-9 and TRBJ2-3 gives the full variable domain: DTGVSQNPRHKITKRGQNVTFRCDPISEHNRLYWYRQTLGQGPEFLTYFQNEAQLEKSRLLSDRFSAERPKGSFSTLEIQRTEQGDSAMYLCASSFLLRTDTQYFGPGTRLTVL.

This clonotype was seen at least ten times. The gene calls are TRBV20-1 and TRBJ1-2, with 10 bases fitting TRBD1. Losses at the gene ends were 2 bases for V and 0 bases for J; bases not matched to a gene: 6. This CDR3 has 16 amino acids. Germline V gives CDR1 DFQATT, CDR2 SNEGSKA (reference sequence). The CDR3 DNA is TGCAGTGCTAGACCGGGACAGGGGACTGCTAACTATGGCTACACCTTC. Encoded protein: CSARPGQGTANYGYTF.

In its sample, this clonotype was seen many times. This sequence joins TRBV28 and TRBJ2-6; tentative D call: TRBD2 (6 bases). The CDR3 has 17 residues. Trimming pared 7 bases from V and 0 bases from J, leaving 16 bases between. Germline V gene data show CDR1 as MDHEN and CDR2 as SYDVKM. The CDR3 coding sequence is TGTGCCAGCAACGGGCGGGGCAGTTACTCTGGGGCCAACGTCCTGACTTTC. It is translated as CASNGRGSYSGANVLTF.

In this sample, this clonotype turned up many times. The chain uses TRBV20-1 and TRBJ1-1, with TRBD1 matching over 9 bases. Germline CDR1 and CDR2: DFQATT and SNEGSKA (reference sequence). V was clipped by 6 bases and J by 7 bases; unmatched bases: 9. There are 13 residues in the CDR3. CDR3 region: CSAPQPGQGEAFF. CDR3 bases: TGCAGTGCCCCGCAACCGGGACAGGGTGAAGCTTTCTTT.